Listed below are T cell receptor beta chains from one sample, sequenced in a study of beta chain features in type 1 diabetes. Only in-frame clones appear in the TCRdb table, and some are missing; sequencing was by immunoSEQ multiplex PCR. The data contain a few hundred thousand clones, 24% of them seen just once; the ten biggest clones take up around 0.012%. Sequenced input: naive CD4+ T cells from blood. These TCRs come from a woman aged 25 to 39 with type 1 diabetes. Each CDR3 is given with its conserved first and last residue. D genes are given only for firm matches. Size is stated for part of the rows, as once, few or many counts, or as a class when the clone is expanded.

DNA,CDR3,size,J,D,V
TGTGCCAGCAGCTTAGGAGCCGGGCGGGACTACAATCAGCCCCAGCATTTT,CASSLGAGRDYNQPQHF,-,TRBJ1-5,-,TRBV7-6
TGTGCCAGCAGCCCGCAGCGGGATCGGCACAATGAGCAGTTCTTC,CASSPQRDRHNEQFF,-,TRBJ2-1,TRBD2,TRBV7-2
TGTGCCAGCCGAAAGACTGAAGAATCAGATACGCAGTATTTT,CASRKTEESDTQYF,-,TRBJ2-3,-,TRBV6-5
TGTGCCAGCTCACCACCGGGACAGACTAACTATGGCTACACCTTC,CASSPPGQTNYGYTF,-,TRBJ1-2,TRBD1,TRBV18
TGTGCCAGCAGCTCAACCTATCTAGCGGCATACTCCTACAATGAGCAGTTCTTC,CASSSTYLAAYSYNEQFF,-,TRBJ2-1,TRBD2,TRBV7-2
TGTGCCAGCAGTGTAGAGGGTCGCGATGGCTACACCTTC,CASSVEGRDGYTF,few,TRBJ1-2,-,TRBV2
TGTGCCAGCAGCCAAGAACCGGGACAGGGGTCCACTGAAGCTTTCTTT,CASSQEPGQGSTEAFF,few,TRBJ1-1,TRBD1,TRBV4-2
TGTGCCAGCTCACCACCTTCTCAGGGGAGCCAAGAGACCCAGTACTTC,CASSPPSQGSQETQYF,-,TRBJ2-5,-,TRBV18
TGTGCCAGCCGAGGAGATTACAATGAAAAACTGTTTTTT,CASRGDYNEKLFF,-,TRBJ1-4,-,TRBV2
TGCAGCGTCTCACCCGGGACAGGGTCCTACGAGCAGTACTTC,CSVSPGTGSYEQYF,-,TRBJ2-7,TRBD1,TRBV29-1
TGTGCCTGGAGTGTTTCTTCCCCAGCGGACTATGGCTACACCTTC,CAWSVSSPADYGYTF,-,TRBJ1-2,-,TRBV30
TGCGCCAGCAGCCAAGAACCTAGCCGGCGGACGGTTCAGGAGCTGTTTTTT,CASSQEPSRRTVQELFF,-,TRBJ2-2,-,TRBV4-1
TGTGCCTCGGGAGGTAGGCGGCAGGGCTACGAGCAGTACTTC,CASGGRRQGYEQYF,-,TRBJ2-7,TRBD2,TRBV30
TGTGCCACCGGTGGACAGGGCTCTTACTACGAGCAGTACTTC,CATGGQGSYYEQYF,-,TRBJ2-7,TRBD1,TRBV15
TGTGCCTGGAGTGTAGAGTCGGACACTGAAGCTTTCTTT,CAWSVESDTEAFF,-,TRBJ1-1,-,TRBV30
TGTGCCAGCTCACCACCAGGAGGGTCAGCGGGCAGAGAAAAACTGTTTTTT,CASSPPGGSAGREKLFF,few,TRBJ1-4,-,TRBV18
TGTGCCAGCAGCTTGGCGACGGGAGCTGTCTACAATGAGCAGTTCTTC,CASSLATGAVYNEQFF,few,TRBJ2-1,-,TRBV5-4
TGTGCCAGGGATACCGAACAGGGTCTCTCCTACGAGCAGTACTTC,CARDTEQGLSYEQYF,few,TRBJ2-7,-,TRBV6-1
TGTGCCAGCAGCTTAGTGGCAGTCGGCTACACCTTC,CASSLVAVGYTF,-,TRBJ1-2,-,TRBV13
TGCGCCAGCAGCCAAGTACGGGTACAGGGCAATGAGCAGTTCTTC,CASSQVRVQGNEQFF,few,TRBJ2-1,-,TRBV4-1